Following are 26 T cell receptor beta chains from one sample sequenced in a study of tumor-infiltrating lymphocytes in primary liver carcinoma (dated by TCRdb to about 2017). Total RNA and DNA were co-extracted without cell sorting from approximately 20-30 mg of bulk tissue using the AllPrep DNA/RNA mini kit. The sequencer was an Illumina HiSeq 2500. Using a constant-region primer and ProtoScript II reverse transcriptase, TCRbeta-specific cDNA was reverse-transcribed from roughly 460 ng total RNA. TCRbeta libraries were built with three nested multiplex PCR rounds, a slightly modified ARM-PCR procedure. Multiplex TRBV1-TRBV30 forward primers and a Cbeta reverse primer were used in the first two PCR rounds, each of which was run for around 10 cycles. TCRdb reworked the public reads: Q25 trimming with fastp, MiXCR clone assembly, productive beta chains retained. Entries that share a CDR3 protein sequence are merged under the most common genes and DNA. Here the sample has just under 55,000 distinct CDR3 sequences; around three quarters occur a single time. The ten largest clonotypes hold around 23% of the sample.

The sample consisted of liver tumor tissue from sampling region 2. The cell subset or site label corresponds to: tumor region T2, inferior pole. The source of these receptors is a man aged 40-50 years with primary liver carcinoma and hepatitis B virus infection.

With respect to this clonotype: At one of its ends the junction is not consistent with the germline gene, which may arise from a read error. V and J are TRBV4-2 and TRBJ2-7; 10 positions match TRBD2. This CDR3 has 18 residues. Germline CDR1 and CDR2: LGHNA and YNFKEQ. CDR3 protein: CASSQEVASGGVPYEQYF. The CDR3 DNA follows: TGTGCTAGCAGCCAAGAGGTCGCGAGCGGGGGGGTACCCTACGAGCAGTACTTC.

With respect to this clonotype: One junction end disagrees with the germline gene, perhaps due to a read error. The chain uses TRBV6-5 and TRBJ2-1; 7 bases line up with TRBD1. Germline CDR1 is MNHEY and CDR2 is SVGAGI. The CDR3 runs to 17 residues. DNA for the CDR3: TGTGCCAGCAGTTACCCTTTCAGGGGACAGTCTATGAATGAGCAGCTCTTC. Its protein product is CASSYPFRGQSMNEQLF.

J is TRBJ1-1 and V is TRBV5-6; D gene ambiguous. Germline V gene lookup returns CDR1 SGHDT and CDR2 YYEEEE. V lost 5 bases to trimming and J lost 4 bases, with 18 bases between them. The CDR3 contains 15 residues. CDR3 sequence reads: CASRRSPDSITEAFF. The CDR3 bases are TGTGCCAGCAGGAGGAGCCCAGACTCGATCACTGAAGCTTTCTTT.

This clonotype came up once. V usage is TRBV6-2 or TRBV6-3 and J usage is TRBJ2-5, with 7 bases fitting TRBD2. The J call is uncertain, as TRBJ2-1 better fits the DNA end. The CDR3 is 16 residues long. CDR1 is MNHEY, CDR2 SVGEGT, per germline. The CDR3 bases are TGTGCCAGCGAGCCTTCGTCGGGGGGATTACAAGAGACCCAGTTCTTC. Translation: CASEPSSGGLQETQFF.

There are many counts of this clonotype. V and J are TRBV28 and TRBJ2-7; 9 bases line up with TRBD1. This CDR3 has 15 residues. Germline-derived CDR1 and CDR2 are MDHEN and SYDVKM. V lost 5 bases and J lost 8; bases outside the gene matches: 13. The CDR3 bases are TGTGCCAGCAGTAGACATGGGGACAGGGCCCTAAAGCAGTACTTC. It specifies CASSRHGDRALKQYF.

The table lists this clonotype with a few counts. The chain uses TRBV20-1 and TRBJ1-1; a weak D match, TRBD1 (5 bases). This CDR3 region has 11 residues. CDR1 DFQATT and CDR2 SNEGSKA come from the germline V gene (reference sequence). The V gene lost 5 bases and the J gene lost 1 base, with 5 bases spanning the gap. CDR3 in amino acids: CSAGQNTEAFF. For the CDR3, the DNA is TGCAGTGCTGGACAGAACACTGAAGCTTTCTTT.

By its share, this clonotype is medium-sized. The chain carries TRBV11-2 and TRBJ2-2, with a tentative D call TRBD2 (6 bases). V was cut by 5 bases and J by 6 bases, with 13 bases left in between. The CDR3 is 14 amino acids. Germline CDR1 and CDR2: SGHAT and FQNNGV. CDR3 in amino acids: CASSLRPGAGELFF. The CDR3 nucleotides are TGTGCCAGCAGCCTCCGACCGGGGGCCGGGGAGCTGTTTTTT.

On this clonotype: This clone may be a read error of a much larger clone one base away. This rearrangement joins TRBV5-4 to TRBJ1-1; D may be TRBD1 (6 bases). The ends were cut back, 8 bases at V and 6 bases at J, with 17 bases in the middle. CDR1 SGHNT and CDR2 YYREEE come from the germline V gene (reference sequence). The CDR3 is made up of 13 amino acids. CDR3 coding DNA: TGTGCCAGTAGGGGGGCGCCGGGTGCTGAAGCTTTCTTT. Its translation: CASRGAPGAEAFF.

Worth noting for this clonotype: The conserved closing phenylalanine or tryptophan is absent in this CDR3, likely reflecting a read error. The DNA is omitted, as the CDR3 cannot be located on it reliably, and the CDR3 follows TCRdb's listing. The genes are TRBV11-2 and TRBJ2-1; TRBD1 was called by the table and not checked on the DNA. Both ends counted, the CDR3 spans 14 residues. Per the germline V gene, CDR1 is SGHAT and CDR2 is FQNNGV. The CDR3 protein is CASSSAGPGNEQSI.

As regards this clonotype: At one boundary the junction diverges from the germline segment, which might be a read error. The J gene is TRBJ2-7, the V gene TRBV6-1; D might be TRBD1 (5 bases). Germline V gene data show CDR1 as MNHNS and CDR2 as SASEGT. This CDR3 region has 15 residues. CDR3 loop: CASSRVELGPCEQYF. CDR3 coding DNA: TGTGCAAGCAGTCGCGTAGAATTGGGGCCCTGCGAGCAGTACTTC.

Remarks on this clonotype: The germline gene is not matched at one end of the junction; a read error may be the cause. The chain recombines TRBV11-2 with TRBJ2-7; 9 bases map to TRBD1. The CDR3 spans 15 residues. The germline CDR1 and CDR2 sequences are SGHAT and FQNNGV. DNA for the CDR3: TGTGCCGGCAGCTCTACAGGGGGCCGGAGATATGAGCAGTACTTC. It specifies CAGSSTGGRRYEQYF.

V usage is TRBV28 and J usage is TRBJ2-7; D gene uncertain. Per the germline V gene, CDR1 is MDHEN and CDR2 is SYDVKM. The CDR3 runs to 13 residues. This CDR3 is CANSPGRIFQGYF. For the CDR3, the DNA is TGTGCGAACAGTCCAGGACGGATCTTCCAAGGGTACTTC.

This clonotype was counted once. The rearrangement links TRBV28 to TRBJ2-7, with D tentatively TRBD2 (6 bases). With 9 bases removed from V and 9 bases from J, the gap between germline ends came to 27 bases. The CDR3 extends over 15 amino acids. From germline, CDR1 is MDHEN and CDR2 SYDVKM. The CDR3 DNA follows: TGTGCCAGTAACCGTATAGGAGGGGTTGAATCAGGGCAGTACTTC. It yields the protein CASNRIGGVESGQYF.

A remark on this clonotype: Sequence at one end of the junction differs from germline and may be a read error. CDR3 loop: CANSPEDPLQIARSTDTQYF. The CDR3 DNA is TGTGCCAACAGCCCCGAAGACCCCCTGCAGATAGCGAGAAGCACGGATACGCAGTATTTT. The chain is built from TRBV11-2 and TRBJ2-3, with a tentative D call TRBD2 (5 bases). Germline loops: CDR1 SGHAT, CDR2 FQNNGV. The CDR3 runs to 20 residues.

Points on this clonotype: A junction end diverges from the germline sequence, so it may reflect a read error. V usage is TRBV4-2 and J usage is TRBJ2-1, with no clear D. The CDR3 runs to 14 residues. Germline V gives CDR1 LGHNA, CDR2 YNFKEQ. The CDR3: CASSQGIAMGEQSF. The CDR3 nucleotides are TGTGCCAGCAGCCAGGGTATTGCGATGGGTGAGCAGTCCTTC.

Concerning this clonotype: One base away lies a much larger clone, so this may be a sequencing read error. No conserved phenylalanine or tryptophan ends this CDR3, so it is likely a read error. The V call is TRBV5-1, the J call TRBJ2-1; TRBD1 matches at 8 bases. V trimming: 0 bases; J trimming: 3 bases; junction bases outside the gene matches: 8. Germline lookup yields CDR1 SGHRS and CDR2 YFSETQ. The CDR3 runs 17 residues. CDR3 sequence reads: CASSLEPGTGLYNEQFL. For the CDR3, the DNA is TGCGCCAGCAGCTTGGAACCCGGGACAGGACTCTACAATGAGCAGTTCCTC.

Points on this clonotype: The junction departs from germline at one end; a sequencing error may be responsible. The V and J genes are TRBV11-2 and TRBJ2-1, with TRBD1 as a possible D gene (5 bases). The CDR3 runs to 14 residues. Germline assignment: CDR1 SGHAT and CDR2 FQNNGV. CDR3 sequence reads: CASSSASPGNEHFF. In DNA, the CDR3 is TGTGCCAGCAGTTCAGCGAGCCCAGGGAATGAGCACTTCTTC. Full variable domain (remainder filled in from reference TRBV11-2 and TRBJ2-1): EAGVAQSPRYKIIEKRQSVAFWCNPISGHATLYWYQQILGQGPKLLIQFQNNGVVDDSQLPKDRFSAERLKGVDSTLKIQPAKLEDSAVYLCASSSASPGNEHFFGPGTRLTVL.

For this clonotype: One end of the junction varies from germline; a read error may be responsible. The chain carries TRBV4-1 and TRBJ2-7; TRBD2 matches 9 bases. Germline values: CDR1 MGHRA, CDR2 YSYEKL. The CDR3 spans 16 residues. CDR3 coding DNA: TGCGCCAGGAGCCAAGATTTTAGCGGGAGTTCCTACGAGCAGTACTTC. It codes for CARSQDFSGSSYEQYF.

This clonotype was counted a single time. Mismatch with germline at one junction end may stem from a read error. The V call is TRBV13, the J call TRBJ2-2, with 7 nucleotides matching TRBD2. Germline CDR1 and CDR2: PRHDT and FYEKMQ (reference sequence). This CDR3 comprises 18 residues. CDR3 DNA: TGTGCCAGCAGTTTACTGCAACCAGCGGGAAGGCCTAACGGGGAGTTGTTTTTT. Protein: CASSLLQPAGRPNGELFF. Filled out from reference TRBV13 and TRBJ2-2, the complete variable domain reads AAGVIQSPRHLIKEKRETATLKCYPIPRHDTVYWYQQGPGQDPQFLISFYEKMQSDKGSIPDRFSAQQFSDYHSELNMSSLELGDSALYFCASSLLQPAGRPNGELFFGEGSRLTVL.

V is TRBV5-1 and J is TRBJ1-2; 11 bases map to TRBD1. This CDR3 contains 16 residues. Germline CDR1 reads SGHRS; CDR2 reads YFSETQ. With V trimmed by 4 bases and J by 2 bases, 7 bases remained unmatched. CDR3: CASSPGQGAPNYGYTF. The CDR3 nucleotides read TGCGCCAGCAGCCCTGGACAGGGGGCGCCGAACTATGGCTACACCTTC.

This clonotype has a count of ten or more. The genes are TRBV5-1 and TRBJ2-5, with D possibly called TRBD1 or TRBD2 (6 bases each). V was shortened by 4 bases and J by 5 bases, with 12 bases between the two germline ends. Germline loops: CDR1 SGHRS, CDR2 YFSETQ. The CDR3 runs 13 residues. CDR3 sequence reads: CASSPQGRETQYF. In DNA form, the CDR3 reads TGCGCCAGCAGCCCTCAGGGGAGGGAGACCCAGTACTTC.

A note on this clonotype: No conserved phenylalanine or tryptophan ends this CDR3, so it is likely a read error. V and J are TRBV28 and TRBJ2-7, with D perhaps TRBD1 (5 bases). Germline CDR1 and CDR2: MDHEN and SYDVKM. This CDR3 is 12 amino acids long. Between the trimmed V and J ends, which lost 6 bases and 6 bases, there was a span of 12 bases. The chain's CDR3 is CASSLTGAEQYI. The CDR3 DNA sequence: TGTGCCAGCAGCCTAACAGGCGCCGAGCAGTACATC.

Points on this clonotype: This CDR3 is missing its conserved last phenylalanine or tryptophan, likely due to a read error. The rearrangement uses TRBV12-3 or TRBV12-4 and TRBJ1-2, with D unresolved. This CDR3 region has 16 residues. CDR3 residues: CTSSFFIGPEFYGYTL. The CDR3 coding sequence is TGTACCAGCAGTTTTTTCATTGGACCCGAATTCTATGGCTACACCCTC.

Comment on this clonotype: As the CDR3 is not closed by the conserved phenylalanine or tryptophan, this likely results from a read error. J is TRBJ2-1 and V is TRBV6-6; D is unclear. Germline V gene data show CDR1 as MNHNY and CDR2 as SVGAGI (reference sequence). CDR3 length: 12 amino acids. CDR3 residues: CASRYSVNEQFI. For the CDR3, the DNA is TGTGCCAGCAGATACTCGGTCAATGAGCAGTTCATC.

Remarks on this clonotype: The junction and the germline gene differ at one end; a read error may be behind it. The chain recombines TRBV24-1 with TRBJ2-1; 10 nucleotides line up with TRBD2. The CDR3 has 16 amino acids. Germline V gene data show CDR1 as KGHDR and CDR2 as SFDVKD. Here the CDR3 DNA reads TGTGCCACCAGTGATAGAGTACTAGCGGGGAACAATAAGCAGTTCTTC. Amino acids: CATSDRVLAGNNKQFF.

As regards this clonotype: In this CDR3 the conserved last residue, phenylalanine or tryptophan, is missing, so a read error is likely. The rearrangement uses TRBV5-4 and TRBJ2-5; D gene ambiguous. Germline assignment: CDR1 SGHNT and CDR2 YYREEE (reference sequence). The CDR3 runs 14 residues. Here the CDR3 reads CASSLSVSLETQYL. The CDR3 DNA reads as TGTGCCAGTAGCTTGAGTGTCAGTTTGGAGACCCAGTACCTC.